This TCR beta chain was recorded in a study of cytomegalovirus exposure and HLA in healthy donors. For the study at large: In an earlier analysis, 95 million to 140 million unique TCR beta sequences were found from 150 million to 200 million T cells.

J lost 4 bases, V lost 7 bases, and 15 bases had no gene match. Germline lookup yields CDR1 MDHEN and CDR2 SYDVKM. The CDR3 has 18 amino acids. Findings and caveats of the study: Diagnosis of cytomegalovirus status made by the classifier reportedly showed high specificity and sensitivity.

It was with 60 Vbeta and 13 Jbeta primers that the PCR ran. Assay: immunoSEQ multiplex PCR; the TCRdb copy retains only in-frame clones and omits some. The sample includes about 200,000 clones, approximately 78% of them seen just once. Concerning this clone: Antigen specificity is unknown.

The chain couples TRBV28 to TRBJ2-2, with TRBD2 matching 10 bases. The sample taken for sequencing was PBMCs. This clonotype was obtained from a woman between 50 and 59 years old in good health and CMV-seropositive. The CDR3 bases are TGTGCCAGCACGGGAGGGGCTAGCGGGAGTTTGGGCACCGGGGAGCTGTTTTTT. Translated, it gives CASTGGASGSLGTGELFF.